Following are 2 T cell receptor beta chains from one sample sequenced in a study of blood T cell repertoires in COVID-19. Sequencing used immunoSEQ multiplex PCR; TCRdb keeps in-frame clones, though not all of them. The sample shows fewer than 200,000 clones, around four fifths of them seen only once. Sequencing was done on a sample of peripheral blood. These receptors came from a woman aged 80 or older with COVID-19, enrolled during active disease.

The J gene is TRBJ1-1, the V gene TRBV18, with 8 bases that match TRBD1. Germline V CDR1 and CDR2: KGHSH, LQKENI. The junction had 9 bases not matched to a gene; V was cut back by 5 bases and J by 7 bases. The CDR3 contains 14 residues. The chain's CDR3 is CASSSQLDRVEAFF. The CDR3 DNA reads TGTGCCAGCTCATCGCAATTGGACAGGGTTGAAGCTTTCTTT.

V is TRBV19 and J is TRBJ2-6, with 10 bases identical to TRBD1. The germline CDR1 and CDR2 sequences are LNHDA and SQIVND (reference sequence). Trimming removed 10 bases from V and 4 bases from J; junction bases left unmatched: 7. There are 15 residues in the CDR3. This CDR3 reads CATGTGAGGANVLTF. For the CDR3, the DNA is TGTGCCACCGGGACAGGGGCGGGAGGGGCCAACGTCCTGACTTTC.